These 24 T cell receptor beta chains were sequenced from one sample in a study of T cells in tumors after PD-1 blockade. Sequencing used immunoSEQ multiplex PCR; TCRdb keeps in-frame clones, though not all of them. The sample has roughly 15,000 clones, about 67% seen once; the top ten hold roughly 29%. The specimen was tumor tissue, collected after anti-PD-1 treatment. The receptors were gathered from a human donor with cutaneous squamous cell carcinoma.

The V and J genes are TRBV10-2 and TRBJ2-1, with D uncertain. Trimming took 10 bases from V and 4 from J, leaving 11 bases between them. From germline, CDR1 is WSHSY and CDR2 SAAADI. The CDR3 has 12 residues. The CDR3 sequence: CATAPRYNEQFF. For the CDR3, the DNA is TGCGCCACGGCCCCCCGTTACAATGAGCAGTTCTTC.

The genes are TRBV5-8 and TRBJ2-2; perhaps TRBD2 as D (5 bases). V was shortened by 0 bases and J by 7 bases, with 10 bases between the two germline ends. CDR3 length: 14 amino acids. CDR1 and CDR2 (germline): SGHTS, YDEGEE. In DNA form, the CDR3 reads TGTGCCAGCAGCTTGGTAGCGATTCTCGGGGAGCTGTTTTTT. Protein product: CASSLVAILGELFF.

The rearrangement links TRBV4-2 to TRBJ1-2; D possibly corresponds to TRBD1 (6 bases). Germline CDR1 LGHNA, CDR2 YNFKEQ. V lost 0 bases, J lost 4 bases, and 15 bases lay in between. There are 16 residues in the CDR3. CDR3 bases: TGTGCCAGCAGCCAAGACGCAGGGGCTAGTAGCTATGGCTACACCTTC. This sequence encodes CASSQDAGASSYGYTF.

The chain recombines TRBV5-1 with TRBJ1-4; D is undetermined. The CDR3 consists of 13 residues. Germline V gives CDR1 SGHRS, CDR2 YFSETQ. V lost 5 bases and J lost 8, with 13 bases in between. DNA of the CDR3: TGCGCCAGCAGTCCAGGAGCTTACGAAAAACTGTTTTTT. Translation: CASSPGAYEKLFF.

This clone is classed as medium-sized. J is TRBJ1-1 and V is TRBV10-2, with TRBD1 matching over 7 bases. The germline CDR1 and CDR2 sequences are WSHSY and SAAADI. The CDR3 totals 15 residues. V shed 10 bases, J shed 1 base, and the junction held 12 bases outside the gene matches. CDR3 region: CATQTGQTSNTEAFF. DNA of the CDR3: TGCGCCACCCAGACGGGACAGACATCGAACACTGAAGCTTTCTTT.

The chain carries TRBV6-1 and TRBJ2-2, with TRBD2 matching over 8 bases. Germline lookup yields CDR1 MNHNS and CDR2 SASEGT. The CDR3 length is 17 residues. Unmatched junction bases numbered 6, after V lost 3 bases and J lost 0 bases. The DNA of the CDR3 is TGTGCCAGCAGTGACGGGAGGGCTCGGTCGAACACCGGGGAGCTGTTTTTT. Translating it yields CASSDGRARSNTGELFF.

DNA for the CDR3: TGTGCCAGCAGTCTACCGTTGGGTGAAGCTTTCTTT. This encodes CASSLPLGEAFF. This chain links TRBV28 with TRBJ1-1; D not certain. The CDR3 has 12 amino acids. V was pared by 5 bases and J by 7 bases, with 11 bases between. Germline CDR1 reads MDHEN; CDR2 reads SYDVKM.

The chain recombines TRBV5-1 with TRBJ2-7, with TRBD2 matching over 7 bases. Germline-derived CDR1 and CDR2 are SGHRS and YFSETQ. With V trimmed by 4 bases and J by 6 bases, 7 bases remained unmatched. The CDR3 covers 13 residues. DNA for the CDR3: TGCGCCAGCAGCCCGAGGGAGGGCCTCGAGCAGTACTTC. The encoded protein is CASSPREGLEQYF.

DNA for the CDR3: TGTGCCAGCACGGGACTAGCGGCCAACTACGAGCAGTACTTC. It specifies CASTGLAANYEQYF. The V call is TRBV27, the J call TRBJ2-7, with 11 bases identical to TRBD2. The CDR3 loop spans 14 amino acids. CDR1 is MNHEY, CDR2 SMNVEV, per germline (reference sequence). V gave up 7 bases and J gave up 3 bases; unmatched junction bases: 5.

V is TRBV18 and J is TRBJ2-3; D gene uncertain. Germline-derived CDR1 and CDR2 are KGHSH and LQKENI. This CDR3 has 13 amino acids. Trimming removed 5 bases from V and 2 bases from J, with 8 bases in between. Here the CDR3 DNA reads TGTGCCAGCTCAACGACTGCCACAGATACGCAGTATTTT. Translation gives CASSTTATDTQYF.

CDR3 residues: CASSSSPSETQYF. The CDR3 DNA reads as TGTGCCAGCAGCTCGTCGCCCTCGGAGACCCAGTACTTC. This chain joins TRBV7-3 and TRBJ2-5; D is uncertain. The CDR3 contains 13 residues. The V gene lost 4 bases and the J gene lost 5 bases, with 11 bases spanning the gap. Germline CDR1 is SGHTA and CDR2 is FQGTGA.

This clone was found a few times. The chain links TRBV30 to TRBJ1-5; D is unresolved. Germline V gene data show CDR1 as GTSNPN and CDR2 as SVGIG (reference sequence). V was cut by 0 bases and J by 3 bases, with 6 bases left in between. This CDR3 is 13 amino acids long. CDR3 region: CAWSVDHNQPQHF. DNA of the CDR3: TGTGCCTGGAGTGTAGACCACAATCAGCCCCAGCATTTT.

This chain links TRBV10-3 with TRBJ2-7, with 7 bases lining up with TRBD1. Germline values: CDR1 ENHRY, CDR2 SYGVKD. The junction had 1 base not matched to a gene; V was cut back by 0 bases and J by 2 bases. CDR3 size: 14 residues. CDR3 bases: TGTGCCATCAGTGAGTCGACAGGGACCTACGAGCAGTACTTC. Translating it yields CAISESTGTYEQYF.

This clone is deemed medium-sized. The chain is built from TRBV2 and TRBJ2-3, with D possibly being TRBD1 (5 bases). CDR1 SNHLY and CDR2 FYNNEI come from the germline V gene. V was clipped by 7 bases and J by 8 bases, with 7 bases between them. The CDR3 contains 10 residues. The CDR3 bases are TGTGCCAGCAATCAGGGTACGCAGTATTTT. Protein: CASNQGTQYF.

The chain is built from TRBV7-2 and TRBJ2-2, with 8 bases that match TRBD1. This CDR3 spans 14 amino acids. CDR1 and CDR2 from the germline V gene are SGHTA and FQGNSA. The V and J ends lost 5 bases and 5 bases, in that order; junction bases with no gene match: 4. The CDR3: CASSARQGTGELFF. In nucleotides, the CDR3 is TGTGCCAGCAGCGCACGACAGGGGACCGGGGAGCTGTTTTTT.

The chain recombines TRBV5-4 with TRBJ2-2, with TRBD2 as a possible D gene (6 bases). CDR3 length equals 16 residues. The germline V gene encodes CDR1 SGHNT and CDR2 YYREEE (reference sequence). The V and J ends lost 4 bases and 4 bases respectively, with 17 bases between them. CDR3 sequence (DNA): TGTGCCAGCAGCCCCGGGACTCGTCAATCCACCGGGGAGCTGTTTTTT. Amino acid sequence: CASSPGTRQSTGELFF. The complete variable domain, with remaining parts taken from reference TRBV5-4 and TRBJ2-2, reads ETGVTQSPTHLIKTRGQQVTLRCSSQSGHNTVSWYQQALGQGPQFIFQYYREEENGRGNFPPRFSGLQFPNYSSELNVNALELDDSALYLCASSPGTRQSTGELFFGEGSRLTVL.

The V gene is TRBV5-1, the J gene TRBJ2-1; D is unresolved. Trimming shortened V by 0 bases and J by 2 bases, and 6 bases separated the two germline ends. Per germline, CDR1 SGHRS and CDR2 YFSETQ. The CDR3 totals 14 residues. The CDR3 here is CASSLGGPYNEQFF. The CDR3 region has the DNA TGCGCCAGCAGCTTGGGTGGGCCCTACAATGAGCAGTTCTTC. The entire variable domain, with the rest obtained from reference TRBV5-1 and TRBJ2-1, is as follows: KAGVTQTPRYLIKTRGQQVTLSCSPISGHRSVSWYQQTPGQGLQFLFEYFSETQRNKGNFPGRFSGRQFSNSRSEMNVSTLELGDSALYLCASSLGGPYNEQFFGPGTRLTVL.

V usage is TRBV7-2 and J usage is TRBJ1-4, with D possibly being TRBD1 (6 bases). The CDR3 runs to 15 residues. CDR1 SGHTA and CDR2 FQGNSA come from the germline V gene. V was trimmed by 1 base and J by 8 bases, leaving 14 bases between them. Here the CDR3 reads CASSLGRGRGEKLFF. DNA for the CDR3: TGTGCCAGCAGCTTAGGTCGGGGGCGAGGAGAAAAACTGTTTTTT.

The CDR3 nucleotides are TGTGCCAGCAGTTTATTCCGAACCGACAGTGGGGGGACTGAAGCTTTCTTT. This translates into CASSLFRTDSGGTEAFF. The V call is TRBV27, the J call TRBJ1-1; maybe TRBD1 (5 bases). There are 17 residues in the CDR3. Germline CDR1 and CDR2: MNHEY and SMNVEV (reference sequence). The V and J ends lost 1 base and 5 bases respectively, with 20 bases between them.

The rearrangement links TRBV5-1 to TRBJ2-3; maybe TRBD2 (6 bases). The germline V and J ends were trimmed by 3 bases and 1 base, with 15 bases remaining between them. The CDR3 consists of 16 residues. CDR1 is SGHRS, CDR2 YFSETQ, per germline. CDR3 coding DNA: TGCGCCAGCAGCTCGTGGGGACTCTTCGGCACAGATACGCAGTATTTT. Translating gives CASSSWGLFGTDTQYF.

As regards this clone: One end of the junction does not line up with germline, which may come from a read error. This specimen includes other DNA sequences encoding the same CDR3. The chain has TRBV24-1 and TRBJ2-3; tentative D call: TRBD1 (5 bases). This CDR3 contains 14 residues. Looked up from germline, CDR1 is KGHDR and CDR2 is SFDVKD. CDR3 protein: CATSDVQGTDTQYF. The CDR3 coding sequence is TGTGCCACCAGTGATGTCCAGGGCACAGATACACAGTATTTT.

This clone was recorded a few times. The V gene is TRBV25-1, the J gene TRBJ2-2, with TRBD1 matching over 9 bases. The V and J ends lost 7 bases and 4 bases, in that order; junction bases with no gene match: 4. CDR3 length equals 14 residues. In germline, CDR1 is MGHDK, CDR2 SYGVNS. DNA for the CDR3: TGTGCCAGCAAGGCGACAGGGGGCACCGGGGAGCTGTTTTTT. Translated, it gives CASKATGGTGELFF.

The CDR3 DNA reads as TGTGCCAGCGGCGGGACAGGGTACAATGAGCAGTTCTTC. Protein product: CASGGTGYNEQFF. The V and J genes are TRBV6-5 and TRBJ2-1; 9 bases align to TRBD1. Germline lookup yields CDR1 MNHEY and CDR2 SVGAGI. The CDR3 spans 13 residues. V gave up 8 bases and J gave up 4 bases; unmatched junction bases: 3.

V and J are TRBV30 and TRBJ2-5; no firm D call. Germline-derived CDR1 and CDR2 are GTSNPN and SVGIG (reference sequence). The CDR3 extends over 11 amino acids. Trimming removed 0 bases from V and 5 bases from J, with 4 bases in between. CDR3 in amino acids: CAWSVLETQYF. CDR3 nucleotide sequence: TGTGCCTGGAGTGTATTGGAGACCCAGTACTTC.